A single sample is the source of the 22 T cell receptor beta chains below, sequenced in a study of T-cell reconstitution after alpha-beta-depleted transplantation in children. Unique molecular identifiers featured in how the TCRbeta library was prepared. In TCRdb, the PCR reads were re-called with MiXCR into one record per CDR3 protein. The sample has about 640,000 distinct CDR3 sequences; approximately 13% are singletons. The input for sequencing was PBMCs, mostly from graft donor cells, taken 360 days after TCRalphabeta/CD19-depleted stem cell transplant. The receptor set was obtained from a male patient between 10 and 17 years old who had a stem cell transplant for acute myeloid leukemia, so the T cells may come from the graft donor.

The table lists this clonotype with a few counts. The gene calls are TRBV29-1 and TRBJ2-7; possible D gene TRBD2, 6 bases. The length of the CDR3 is 14 residues. The germline gives CDR1 SQVTM, CDR2 ANQGSEA. Trimming shortened V by 4 bases and J by 1 base, and 14 bases separated the two germline ends. The CDR3 here is CSVGERGWSYEQYF. DNA for the CDR3: TGCAGCGTTGGGGAACGGGGGTGGTCCTACGAGCAGTACTTC.

This clonotype was detected only once. The rearrangement uses TRBV27 and TRBJ2-7, with 7 bases lining up with TRBD1. CDR1 is MNHEY, CDR2 SMNVEV, per germline (reference sequence). Trimming at V came to 5 bases and at J to 3 bases, leaving 13 bases not matched to a gene. The CDR3 covers 16 residues. The CDR3 DNA follows: TGTGCCAGCAGTCTCTACCGGACAGGCCCCGTCTACGAGCAGTACTTC. Amino acids: CASSLYRTGPVYEQYF.

The gene calls are TRBV28 and TRBJ2-1, with a tentative D call TRBD2 (6 bases). From germline, CDR1 is MDHEN and CDR2 SYDVKM. This CDR3 has 14 amino acids. Deletions cut 4 bases from V and 6 bases from J, with 13 bases between. The DNA of the CDR3 is TGTGCCAGCAGTTCCGGACTGGGACTCAATGAGCAGTTCTTC. Its translation: CASSSGLGLNEQFF. Based on the CDR3 plus reference TRBV28 and TRBJ2-1, the full variable domain is DVKVTQSSRYLVKRTGEKVFLECVQDMDHENMFWYRQDPGLGLRLIYFSYDVKMKEKGDIPEGYSVSREKKERFSLILESASTNQTSMYLCASSSGLGLNEQFFGPGTRLTVL.

The chain employs TRBV6-2 or TRBV6-3 and TRBJ2-1, with D unresolved. This CDR3 region has 12 residues. CDR1 MNHEY and CDR2 SVGEGT come from the germline V gene. V was shortened by 2 bases and J by 5 bases, with 4 bases between the two germline ends. This chain's CDR3 is CASSYLDNEQFF. The CDR3 bases are TGTGCCAGCAGTTACCTGGACAATGAGCAGTTCTTC.

The chain has TRBV14 and TRBJ2-3, with D possibly being TRBD2 (5 bases). Germline CDR1 reads SGHDN; CDR2 reads FVKESK. The CDR3 has 14 residues. Trimming pared 3 bases from V and 6 bases from J, leaving 13 bases between. The CDR3 DNA follows: TGTGCCAGCAGCCAGCAGCGCCGGAGGGATACGCAGTATTTT. Translating it yields CASSQQRRRDTQYF.

In this sample, this clonotype turned up a few times. This sequence joins TRBV11-2 and TRBJ2-7, with D maybe TRBD2 (5 bases). Germline CDR1 is SGHAT and CDR2 is FQNNGV. The CDR3 is made up of 15 amino acids. Trimming shortened V by 4 bases and J by 0 bases, and 13 bases separated the two germline ends. CDR3 DNA: TGTGCCAGCAGCTGGGCTTCGAGGGCCTCCTACGAGCAGTACTTC. Encoded protein: CASSWASRASYEQYF.

This clonotype was counted at least ten times. The V gene is TRBV20-1, the J gene TRBJ1-1, with D uncertain. With 2 bases removed from V and 3 bases from J, the gap between germline ends came to 16 bases. The CDR3 has 15 residues. CDR1 and CDR2 from the germline V gene are DFQATT and SNEGSKA (reference sequence). This CDR3 reads CSARSVGRWDTEAFF. For the CDR3, the DNA is TGCAGTGCTAGATCGGTCGGGAGGTGGGACACTGAAGCTTTCTTT.

The chain joins TRBV9 to TRBJ2-6; 9 bases align to TRBD2. The CDR3 sequence is 18 residues long. Trimming removed 4 bases from V and 1 base from J; junction bases left unmatched: 9. Germline V lookup: CDR1 SGDLS, CDR2 YYNGEE. Here the CDR3 reads CASSPRSSGISGANVLTF. The CDR3 DNA is TGTGCCAGCAGCCCGCGATCTAGCGGGATTTCTGGGGCCAACGTCCTGACTTTC. The variable domain in full, completed from reference TRBV9 and TRBJ2-6, reads DSGVTQTPKHLITATGQRVTLRCSPRSGDLSVYWYQQSLDQGLQFLIQYYNGEERAKGNILERFSAQQFPDLHSELNLSSLELGDSALYFCASSPRSSGISGANVLTFGAGSRLTVL.

The chain carries TRBV28 and TRBJ1-5, with TRBD1 identical over 9 bases. Germline V gene data show CDR1 as MDHEN and CDR2 as SYDVKM. The CDR3 is 17 residues long. The trim removed 1 base at V and 1 base at J, leaving 5 bases unmatched. The CDR3, as DNA: TGTGCCAGCAGTTTATTCACGGGACAGGGAAGCAATCAGCCCCAGCATTTT. It specifies CASSLFTGQGSNQPQHF.

Concerning this clonotype: At one of its ends the junction is not consistent with the germline gene, which may arise from a read error. In nucleotides, the CDR3 is TGTGCTAGCAGCTTGGATAGGACTGGTTGGGGGACCCAGTACTTC. It codes for CASSLDRTGWGTQYF. The rearrangement joins TRBV7-7 to TRBJ2-5; perhaps TRBD2 as D (5 bases). The length of the CDR3 is 15 residues. Germline V lookup: CDR1 SSHAT, CDR2 FNYEAQ (reference sequence).

The chain combines TRBV7-2 with TRBJ2-7, with 14 bases aligning to TRBD2. CDR3 length: 17 residues. CDR1 and CDR2 from the germline V gene are SGHTA and FQGNSA. V was clipped by 4 bases and J by 6 bases; unmatched bases: 11. In DNA form, the CDR3 reads TGTGCCAGCAGCTCCTCGGGACTAGCGGGAGTCTTACGCGAGCAGTACTTC. It yields the protein CASSSSGLAGVLREQYF.

This clonotype was observed a handful of times. This chain links TRBV7-2 with TRBJ2-5, with D tentatively TRBD2 (6 bases). Trimming cost V 1 base and J 7 bases, with 16 bases left between them. Germline V gives CDR1 SGHTA, CDR2 FQGNSA. CDR3 length: 15 residues. The CDR3, as DNA: TGTGCCAGCAGCTTAGAACTAGCTGGTACGGGGACCCAGTACTTC. Amino acid sequence: CASSLELAGTGTQYF.

The table lists this clonotype with a few counts. The chain links TRBV28 to TRBJ2-5; D unclear. CDR1 and CDR2 from the germline V gene are MDHEN and SYDVKM. V lost 4 bases to trimming and J lost 0 bases, with 12 bases between them. The length of the CDR3 is 15 residues. CDR3 sequence reads: CASSYSTTNQETQYF. The DNA for the CDR3 is TGTGCCAGCAGTTATTCGACAACAAACCAAGAGACCCAGTACTTC.

The V and J genes are TRBV28 and TRBJ2-7; D might be TRBD2 (6 bases). Germline loops: CDR1 MDHEN, CDR2 SYDVKM. The CDR3 has 13 amino acids. Trimming left V 5 bases short and J 1 base short, with 9 bases between. The CDR3 DNA reads TGTGCCAGCAGTACGGGACTTTCCTACGAGCAGTACTTC. Protein: CASSTGLSYEQYF.

The chain has TRBV7-2 and TRBJ2-7, with a possible D match to TRBD1 (6 bases). This CDR3 is built from 16 residues. Trimming removed 1 base from V and 1 base from J, with 14 bases in between. Germline V lookup: CDR1 SGHTA, CDR2 FQGNSA. In nucleotides, the CDR3 is TGTGCCAGCAGCTTAGTAGGGACACTTTCGTCCTACGAGCAGTACTTC. Its protein is CASSLVGTLSSYEQYF. Full variable domain (rest looked up from reference TRBV7-2 and TRBJ2-7): GAGVSQSPSNKVTEKGKDVELRCDPISGHTALYWYRQSLGQGLEFLIYFQGNSAPDKSGLPSDRFSAERTGGSVSTLTIQRTQQEDSAVYLCASSLVGTLSSYEQYFGPGTRLTVT.

This clonotype was seen at least ten times. Just one base apart from a much larger clone, this may be a read error. This CDR3 reads CASSRLAGAPNTGELFF. As DNA, the CDR3 is TGTGCCAGCAGTCGACTAGCGGGAGCCCCGAACACCGGGGAGCTGTTTTTT. The rearrangement joins TRBV6-2 or TRBV6-3 to TRBJ2-2; 12 nucleotides match TRBD2. Germline-derived CDR1 and CDR2 are MNHEY and SVGEGT. Trimming took 5 bases from V and 0 from J; bases not matched to a gene: 4. This CDR3 region has 17 residues.

The V gene is TRBV28, the J gene TRBJ1-5; possibly TRBD1 for D (6 bases). CDR3 length equals 19 residues. Trimming pared 3 bases from V and 4 bases from J, leaving 25 bases between. CDR1 MDHEN and CDR2 SYDVKM come from the germline V gene. The CDR3 loop reads CASSFISRGTQGFNQPQHF. The CDR3 nucleotides read TGTGCCAGCAGTTTTATATCCCGGGGGACACAAGGTTTTAATCAGCCCCAGCATTTT. Together with reference TRBV28 and TRBJ1-5, the CDR3 gives the full variable domain: DVKVTQSSRYLVKRTGEKVFLECVQDMDHENMFWYRQDPGLGLRLIYFSYDVKMKEKGDIPEGYSVSREKKERFSLILESASTNQTSMYLCASSFISRGTQGFNQPQHFGDGTRLSIL.

This clonotype came up a few times. The rearrangement links TRBV24-1 to TRBJ2-7; possible D gene TRBD1, 7 bases. This CDR3 has 15 residues. Between the trimmed V and J ends, which lost 7 bases and 1 base, there was a span of 16 bases. Germline V gene sequence: CDR1 KGHDR, CDR2 SFDVKD. The CDR3 DNA reads TGTGCCACCAGCTCCGCGGAGGGGGCGTCCTACGAGCAGTACTTC. This codes for CATSSAEGASYEQYF.

This clonotype was counted between two and nine times. V gene TRBV5-1 combines with J gene TRBJ2-7; possibly TRBD2 for D (5 bases). CDR1 SGHRS and CDR2 YFSETQ come from the germline V gene. Trimming left V 0 bases short and J 6 bases short, with 13 bases between. This CDR3 has 14 residues. This CDR3 reads CASSLVGVFGEQYF. DNA for the CDR3: TGCGCCAGCAGCTTGGTGGGAGTTTTCGGCGAGCAGTACTTC. Variable domain in full (rest from reference TRBV5-1 and TRBJ2-7): KAGVTQTPRYLIKTRGQQVTLSCSPISGHRSVSWYQQTPGQGLQFLFEYFSETQRNKGNFPGRFSGRQFSNSRSEMNVSTLELGDSALYLCASSLVGVFGEQYFGPGTRLTVT.

V is TRBV5-1 and J is TRBJ2-2; TRBD2 matches 10 bases. CDR1 SGHRS and CDR2 YFSETQ come from the germline V gene. The CDR3 runs to 15 residues. The trim removed 4 bases at V and 6 bases at J, leaving 6 bases unmatched. CDR3 amino acids: CASSPGTSVAGELFF. In nucleotides, the CDR3 is TGCGCCAGCAGCCCCGGGACTAGCGTTGCCGGGGAGCTGTTTTTT.

The rearrangement joins TRBV29-1 to TRBJ2-1, with D perhaps given as TRBD1 or TRBD2 (6 bases each). CDR1 is SQVTM, CDR2 ANQGSEA, per germline. There are 16 residues in the CDR3. V was shortened by 3 bases and J by 2 bases, with 17 bases between the two germline ends. This chain's CDR3 is CSVEGGLGGAYNEQFF. CDR3 bases: TGCAGCGTTGAGGGGGGCCTCGGGGGAGCCTACAATGAGCAGTTCTTC.

This clonotype was counted many times. The gene calls are TRBV28 and TRBJ1-2; D remains unclear. Trimming cost V 5 bases and J 3 bases, with 13 bases left between them. The CDR3 is 14 residues long. The germline gives CDR1 MDHEN, CDR2 SYDVKM. The CDR3 sequence is CASSKARAYYGYTF. The CDR3 nucleotides are TGTGCCAGCAGTAAAGCGCGGGCTTACTATGGCTACACCTTC.